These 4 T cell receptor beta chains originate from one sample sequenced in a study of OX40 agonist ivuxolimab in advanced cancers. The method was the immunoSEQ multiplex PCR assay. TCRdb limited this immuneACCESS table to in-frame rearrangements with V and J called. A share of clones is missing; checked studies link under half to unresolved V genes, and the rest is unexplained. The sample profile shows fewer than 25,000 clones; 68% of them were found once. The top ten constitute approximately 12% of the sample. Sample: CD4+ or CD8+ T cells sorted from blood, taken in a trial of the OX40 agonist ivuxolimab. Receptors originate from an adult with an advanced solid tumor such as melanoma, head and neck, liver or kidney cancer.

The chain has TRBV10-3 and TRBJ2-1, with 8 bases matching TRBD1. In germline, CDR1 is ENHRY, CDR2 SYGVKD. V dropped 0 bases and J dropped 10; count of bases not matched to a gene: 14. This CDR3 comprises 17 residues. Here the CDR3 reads CAISESDPMDRANEQFF. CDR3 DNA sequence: TGTGCCATCAGTGAGTCAGACCCCATGGACAGGGCCAACGAGCAGTTCTTC.

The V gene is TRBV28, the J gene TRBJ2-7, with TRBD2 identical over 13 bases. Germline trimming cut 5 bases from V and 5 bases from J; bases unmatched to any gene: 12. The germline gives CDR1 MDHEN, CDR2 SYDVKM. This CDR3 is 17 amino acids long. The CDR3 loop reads CASSPRLAGGLGDEQYF. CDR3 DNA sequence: TGTGCCAGCAGTCCTCGACTAGCGGGGGGTCTTGGAGACGAGCAGTACTTC.

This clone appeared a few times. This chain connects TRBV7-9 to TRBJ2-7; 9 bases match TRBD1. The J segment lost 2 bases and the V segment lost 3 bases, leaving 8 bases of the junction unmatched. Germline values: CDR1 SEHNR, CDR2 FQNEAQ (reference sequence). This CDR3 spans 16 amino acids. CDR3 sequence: CASSLGQGTNAYEQYF. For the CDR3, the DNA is TGTGCCAGCAGCTTGGGACAGGGTACTAACGCCTACGAGCAGTACTTC. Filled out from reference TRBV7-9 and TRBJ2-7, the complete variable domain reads DTGVSQNPRHKITKRGQNVTFRCDPISEHNRLYWYRQTLGQGPEFLTYFQNEAQLEKSRLLSDRFSAERPKGSFSTLEIQRTEQGDSAMYLCASSLGQGTNAYEQYFGPGTRLTVT.

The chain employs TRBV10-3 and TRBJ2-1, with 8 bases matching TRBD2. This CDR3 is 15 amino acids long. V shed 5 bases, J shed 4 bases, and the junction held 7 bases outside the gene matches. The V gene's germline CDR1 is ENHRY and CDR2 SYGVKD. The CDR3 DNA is TGTGCCATCAGTCCTTATAGCGGGGCGTACAATGAGCAGTTCTTC. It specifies CAISPYSGAYNEQFF.